The 16 T cell receptor beta chains in this list originate from one sample, sequenced in a study of T cell responses to AZD1222 COVID-19 vaccine. TCRdb's table, derived via immunoSEQ multiplex PCR, lists solely in-frame clones and lacks some. The sample holds approximately 100,000 clones, about 90% seen once. Sequenced here: peripheral blood, sampled 28 days after the second AZD1222 dose. The receptors come from an adult who received the AZD1222 COVID-19 vaccine.

The CDR3 region has the DNA TGTGCCAGCAGTTTACCGGGAGGGCCCCACGAGCAGTACTTC. It translates to CASSLPGGPHEQYF. The rearrangement links TRBV28 to TRBJ2-7; TRBD2 matches at 8 bases. Per the germline V gene, CDR1 is MDHEN and CDR2 is SYDVKM. The CDR3 runs to 14 residues. J gave up 5 bases and V 2 bases, and 5 bases lay outside the gene matches.

V is TRBV7-2 and J is TRBJ2-7; D not resolved. The CDR3 is 14 residues long. The V end was cut by 3 bases, the J end by 0 bases, with 9 bases between. In germline, CDR1 is SGHTA, CDR2 FQGNSA. The CDR3 coding sequence is TGTGCCAGCAGCTTGAGTCCAGCCTCCTACGAGCAGTACTTC. It specifies CASSLSPASYEQYF.

The chain recombines TRBV5-1 with TRBJ2-1; D may be TRBD1 (6 bases). The V gene's germline CDR1 is SGHRS and CDR2 YFSETQ. The CDR3 runs to 16 residues. V dropped 4 bases and J dropped 9 bases, with 23 bases sitting between them. CDR3 bases: TGCGCCAGCAGCCCAATTGCGATACCGGGACAAACTGAGCAGTTCTTC. Amino acids: CASSPIAIPGQTEQFF.

The chain employs TRBV5-1 and TRBJ2-1; 12 nucleotides agree with TRBD2. The CDR3 sequence is 15 residues long. Trimming took 2 bases from V and 5 from J; bases not matched to a gene: 2. Germline V lookup: CDR1 SGHRS, CDR2 YFSETQ. The CDR3 DNA follows: TGCGCCAGCAGCTTACTAGCGGGAGGCGACAATGAGCAGTTCTTC. Translation gives CASSLLAGGDNEQFF. The complete variable domain, with remaining parts taken from reference TRBV5-1 and TRBJ2-1, reads KAGVTQTPRYLIKTRGQQVTLSCSPISGHRSVSWYQQTPGQGLQFLFEYFSETQRNKGNFPGRFSGRQFSNSRSEMNVSTLELGDSALYLCASSLLAGGDNEQFFGPGTRLTVL.

V is TRBV27 and J is TRBJ1-4, with D hard to call. The CDR3 sequence is 14 residues long. Germline lookup yields CDR1 MNHEY and CDR2 SMNVEV (reference sequence). The V end lost 3 bases, the J end lost 8 bases, and 13 bases lay between the germline ends. This chain's CDR3 is CASSFVRAGEKLFF. As DNA, the CDR3 is TGTGCCAGCAGTTTCGTTAGGGCGGGGGAAAAACTGTTTTTT. Full variable domain (rest looked up from reference TRBV27 and TRBJ1-4): EAQVTQNPRYLITVTGKKLTVTCSQNMNHEYMSWYRQDPGLGLRQIYYSMNVEVTDKGDVPEGYKVSRKEKRNFPLILESPSPNQTSLYFCASSFVRAGEKLFFGSGTQLSVL.

The V gene is TRBV27, the J gene TRBJ2-3; possibly TRBD1 for D (6 bases). V was shortened by 1 base and J by 0 bases, with 17 bases between the two germline ends. Looked up from germline, CDR1 is MNHEY and CDR2 is SMNVEV (reference sequence). The CDR3 is 18 residues long. CDR3 sequence (DNA): TGTGCCAGCAGTTTATTCCCCTGGACAGACACTAGCACAGATACGCAGTATTTT. Its translation is CASSLFPWTDTSTDTQYF.

The gene calls are TRBV19 and TRBJ1-1; no definite D call. The germline CDR1 and CDR2 sequences are LNHDA and SQIVND (reference sequence). Trimming took off 3 bases at V and 6 bases at J, with 11 bases between the two ends. CDR3 length: 13 amino acids. The CDR3 sequence: CASSIRNIAEAFF. The CDR3 DNA reads as TGTGCCAGTAGTATTCGGAATATCGCTGAAGCTTTCTTT.

The CDR3 DNA follows: TGTGCCAGCAGTTACTTGGGAAGCGGTTACAATGAGCAGTTCTTC. Its translation: CASSYLGSGYNEQFF. The rearrangement joins TRBV6-2 or TRBV6-3 to TRBJ2-1; tentatively, D is TRBD2 (5 bases). Germline loops: CDR1 MNHEY, CDR2 SVGEGT. The CDR3 totals 15 residues. V shed 1 base and J shed 4 bases, with 11 bases lying between them.

DNA of the CDR3: TGTGCCAGCAGCAAAGTGAGAGGCGACAGGGGAAATAATTCACCCCTCCACTTT. Translating gives CASSKVRGDRGNNSPLHF. The chain links TRBV21-1 to TRBJ1-6; TRBD1 is taken as the D call from the table, unchecked against the DNA. TRBV21-1 is recorded as a pseudogene. This CDR3 is built from 18 residues.

The genes are TRBV14 and TRBJ2-1, with 8 bases identical to TRBD1. The CDR3 totals 13 residues. Trimming took 2 bases from V and 10 from J; bases not matched to a gene: 4. In germline, CDR1 is SGHDN, CDR2 FVKESK. CDR3 bases: TGTGCCAGCAGCCAAAATAGACAGGGGGAGCAGTTCTTC. This sequence encodes CASSQNRQGEQFF.

The chain has TRBV5-4 and TRBJ2-3; TRBD2 agrees at 8 bases. The germline gives CDR1 SGHNT, CDR2 YYREEE (reference sequence). Losses at the gene ends were 6 bases for V and 3 bases for J; bases not matched to a gene: 12. This CDR3 region has 16 residues. This CDR3 reads CASTPKGGGPTDTQYF. For the CDR3, the DNA is TGTGCCAGCACTCCTAAGGGCGGGGGGCCAACAGATACGCAGTATTTT. Full variable domain (remainder filled in from reference TRBV5-4 and TRBJ2-3): ETGVTQSPTHLIKTRGQQVTLRCSSQSGHNTVSWYQQALGQGPQFIFQYYREEENGRGNFPPRFSGLQFPNYSSELNVNALELDDSALYLCASTPKGGGPTDTQYFGPGTRLTVL.

J is TRBJ1-2 and V is TRBV5-1; maybe TRBD1 (6 bases). The V gene lost 2 bases and the J gene lost 4 bases, with 12 bases spanning the gap. The CDR3 runs to 14 residues. Per the germline V gene, CDR1 is SGHRS and CDR2 is YFSETQ. CDR3 sequence (DNA): TGCGCCAGCAGCTTAGAAAGCAGGGGCTATGGCTACACCTTC. This codes for CASSLESRGYGYTF.

This clone was seen once. This chain joins TRBV28 and TRBJ2-7; 8 bases are shared with TRBD2. The CDR3 is made up of 16 amino acids. The germline V gene has CDR1 MDHEN and CDR2 SYDVKM. With V trimmed by 3 bases and J by 3 bases, 10 bases remained unmatched. CDR3 bases: TGTGCCAGCAGTTTGGGGCCAGCGGGAGCCCGCTACGAGCAGTACTTC. The encoded protein is CASSLGPAGARYEQYF.

The chain links TRBV19 to TRBJ1-4, with D maybe TRBD1 (5 bases). Trimming shortened V by 5 bases and J by 8 bases, and 15 bases separated the two germline ends. The germline V gene encodes CDR1 LNHDA and CDR2 SQIVND (reference sequence). The CDR3 runs 14 residues. CDR3 sequence: CASSPSGQREKLFF. DNA of the CDR3: TGTGCCAGTAGTCCCTCAGGACAACGGGAAAAACTGTTTTTT.

The CDR3 sequence: CSANRGEQYF. As DNA, the CDR3 is TGCAGTGCTAACAGGGGCGAGCAGTACTTC. This sequence joins TRBV20-1 and TRBJ2-7; 7 nucleotides match TRBD1. Germline-derived CDR1 and CDR2 are DFQATT and SNEGSKA (reference sequence). This CDR3 is 10 amino acids long. J gave up 6 bases and V 4 bases, and 0 bases lay outside the gene matches.

This clone was detected only a few times. V is TRBV30 and J is TRBJ1-2; D not certain. The CDR3 consists of 13 residues. The V end lost 4 bases, the J end lost 5 bases, and 14 bases lay between the germline ends. Germline CDR1 GTSNPN, CDR2 SVGIG (reference sequence). CDR3 nucleotide sequence: TGTGCCTGGATCTCGGTGCTAGGGTATGGCTACACCTTC. This encodes CAWISVLGYGYTF.